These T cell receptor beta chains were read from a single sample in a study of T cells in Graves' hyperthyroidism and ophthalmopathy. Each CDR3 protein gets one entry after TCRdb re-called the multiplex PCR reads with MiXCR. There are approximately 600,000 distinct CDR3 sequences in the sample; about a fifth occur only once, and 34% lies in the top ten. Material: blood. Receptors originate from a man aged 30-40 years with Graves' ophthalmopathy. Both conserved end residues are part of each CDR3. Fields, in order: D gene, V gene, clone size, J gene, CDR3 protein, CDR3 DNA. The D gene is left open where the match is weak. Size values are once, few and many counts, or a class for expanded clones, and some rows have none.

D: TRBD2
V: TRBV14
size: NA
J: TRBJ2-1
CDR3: CASSQGGLADSYNEQFF
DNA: TGTGCCAGCAGCCAAGGCGGCCTAGCGGACTCCTACAATGAGCAGTTCTTC

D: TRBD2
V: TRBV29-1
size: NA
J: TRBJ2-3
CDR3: CSARGLALGTDTQYF
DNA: TGCAGCGCAAGGGGACTAGCGCTAGGCACAGATACGCAGTATTTT

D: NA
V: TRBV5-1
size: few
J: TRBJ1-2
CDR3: CASSLGWTDGYTF
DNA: TGCGCCAGCAGCTTGGGGTGGACAGATGGCTACACCTTC

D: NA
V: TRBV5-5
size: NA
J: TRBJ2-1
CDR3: CASSKAGPRGENEQFF
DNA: TGTGCCAGCAGCAAGGCCGGGCCTAGAGGGGAGAATGAGCAGTTCTTC

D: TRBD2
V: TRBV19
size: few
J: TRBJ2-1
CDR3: CASSTSSGGGYNEQFF
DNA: TGTGCCAGTAGTACCTCTAGCGGTGGGGGATACAATGAGCAGTTCTTC

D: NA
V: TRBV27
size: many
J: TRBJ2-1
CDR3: CASSYDWGSGNEQFF
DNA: TGTGCCAGCAGTTACGATTGGGGGAGTGGTAATGAGCAGTTCTTC

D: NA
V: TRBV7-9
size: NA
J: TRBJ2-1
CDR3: CASSLTPAGEQFF
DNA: TGTGCCAGCAGCTTAACCCCGGCGGGGGAGCAGTTCTTC

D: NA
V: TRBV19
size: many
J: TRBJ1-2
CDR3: CASSIGAGTGYTF
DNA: TGTGCCAGTAGTATTGGGGCAGGGACTGGCTACACCTTC

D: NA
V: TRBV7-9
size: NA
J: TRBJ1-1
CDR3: CASSSGLGTEAFF
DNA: TGTGCCAGCAGCTCGGGACTCGGAACTGAAGCTTTCTTT

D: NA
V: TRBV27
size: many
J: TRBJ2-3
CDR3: CASSLRLFRVTSTDTQYF
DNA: TGTGCCAGCAGTTTAAGACTCTTCAGGGTTACTAGCACAGATACGCAGTATTTT

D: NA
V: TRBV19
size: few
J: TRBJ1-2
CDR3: CASSTTPGVYGYTF
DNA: TGTGCCAGTAGTACGACCCCAGGAGTCTATGGCTACACCTTC

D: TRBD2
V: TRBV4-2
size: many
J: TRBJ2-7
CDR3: CASSQEASGNHEQYF
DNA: TGTGCCAGCAGCCAAGAAGCTAGCGGGAACCACGAGCAGTACTTC

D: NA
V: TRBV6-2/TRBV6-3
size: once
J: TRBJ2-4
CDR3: CASSPVGANIQYF
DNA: TGTGCCAGCAGTCCCGTCGGGGCCAACATTCAGTACTTC

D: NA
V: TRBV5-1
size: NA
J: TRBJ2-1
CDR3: CASSPFHNEQFF
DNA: TGCGCCAGCAGCCCCTTTCACAATGAGCAGTTCTTC

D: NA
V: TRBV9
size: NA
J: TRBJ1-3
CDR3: CASSPGQVSSGNTIYF
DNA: TGTGCCAGCAGCCCCGGCCAAGTCAGCTCTGGAAACACCATATATTTT

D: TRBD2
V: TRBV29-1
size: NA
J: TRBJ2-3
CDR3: CSVETSGTRTDTQYF
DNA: TGCAGCGTTGAGACTAGCGGGACCCGCACAGATACGCAGTATTTT

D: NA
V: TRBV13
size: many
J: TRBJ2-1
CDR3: CASSLAWSSYNEQFF
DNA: TGTGCCAGCAGCCTAGCATGGAGCTCCTACAATGAGCAGTTCTTC

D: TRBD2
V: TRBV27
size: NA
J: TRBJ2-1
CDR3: CASSLSVLAGFEQFF
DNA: TGTGCCAGCAGTTTATCGGTACTAGCGGGATTTGAGCAGTTCTTC

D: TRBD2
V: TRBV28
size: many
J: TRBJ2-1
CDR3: CASTQRLAGTNEQFF
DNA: TGTGCCAGCACCCAACGACTAGCGGGAACCAATGAGCAGTTCTTC

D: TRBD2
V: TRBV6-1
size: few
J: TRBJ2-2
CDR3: CASRDSGGPGELFF
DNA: TGTGCCAGCAGGGATAGCGGGGGCCCCGGGGAGCTGTTTTTT

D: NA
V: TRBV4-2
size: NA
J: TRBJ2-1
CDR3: CASSLIPGGYNEQFF
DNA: TGTGCCAGCAGCCTAATTCCTGGGGGTTACAATGAGCAGTTCTTC

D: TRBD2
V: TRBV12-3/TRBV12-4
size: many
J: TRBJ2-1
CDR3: CASTTKAGVGNEQFF
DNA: TGTGCCAGTACAACGAAGGCGGGAGTTGGGAATGAGCAGTTCTTC

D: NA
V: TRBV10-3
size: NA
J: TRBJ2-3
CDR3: CAISENADTQYF
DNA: TGTGCCATCAGTGAGAATGCAGATACGCAGTATTTT

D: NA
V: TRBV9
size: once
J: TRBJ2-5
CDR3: CASSVAPEETQYF
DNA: TGTGCCAGCAGCGTAGCCCCAGAGGAGACCCAGTACTTC

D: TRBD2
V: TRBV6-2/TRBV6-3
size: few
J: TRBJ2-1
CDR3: CAISEVSGSSNEQFF
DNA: TGTGCCATCAGTGAGGTTAGCGGGAGTTCAAATGAGCAGTTCTTC

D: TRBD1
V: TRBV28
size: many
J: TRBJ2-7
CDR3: CASSLPGTGGDEQYF
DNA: TGTGCCAGCAGTTTACCCGGGACAGGGGGCGACGAGCAGTACTTC

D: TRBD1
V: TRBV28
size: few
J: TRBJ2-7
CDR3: CASSPGDRGAYERYF
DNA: TGTGCCAGCAGTCCTGGGGACAGGGGGGCCTACGAGCGGTACTTC

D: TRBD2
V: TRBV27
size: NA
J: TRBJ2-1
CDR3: CASSYRGGEDEQFF
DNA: TGTGCCAGCAGTTACCGGGGAGGGGAGGATGAGCAGTTCTTC

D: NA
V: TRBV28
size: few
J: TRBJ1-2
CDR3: CASSFRDTNYGYTF
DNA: TGTGCCAGCAGTTTCCGGGACACGAACTATGGCTACACCTTC

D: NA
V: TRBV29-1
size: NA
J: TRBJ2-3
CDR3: CSVDGGFTDTQYF
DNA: TGCAGCGTTGATGGGGGTTTCACAGATACGCAGTATTTT

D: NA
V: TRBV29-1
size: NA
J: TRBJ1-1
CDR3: CSVEGTVNAEAFF
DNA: TGCAGCGTTGAAGGGACGGTGAACGCTGAAGCTTTCTTT

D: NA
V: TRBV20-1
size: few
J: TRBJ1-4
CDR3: CSSLLVGQTNEKLFF
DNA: TGCAGCTCCCTGCTTGTTGGACAGACAAATGAAAAACTGTTTTTT

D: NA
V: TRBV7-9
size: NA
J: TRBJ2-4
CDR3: CASSHSGAPAKNIQYF
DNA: TGTGCCAGCAGTCATTCAGGGGCCCCAGCCAAAAACATTCAGTACTTC

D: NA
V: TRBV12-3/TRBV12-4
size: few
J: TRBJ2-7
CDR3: CASSPYTVGPSEQYF
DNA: TGTGCCAGCAGTCCGTATACTGTAGGTCCGTCCGAGCAGTACTTC

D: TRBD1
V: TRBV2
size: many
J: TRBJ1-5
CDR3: CASSPGGHSNQPQHF
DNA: TGTGCCAGCAGTCCAGGGGGGCATAGCAATCAGCCCCAGCATTTT

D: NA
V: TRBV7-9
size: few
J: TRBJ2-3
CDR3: CASSRAVTDTQYF
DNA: TGTGCCAGCAGCAGGGCCGTCACAGATACGCAGTATTTT

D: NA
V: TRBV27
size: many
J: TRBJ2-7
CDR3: CASSPKIGEYYEQYF
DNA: TGTGCCAGCAGCCCCAAGATTGGGGAGTACTACGAGCAGTACTTC

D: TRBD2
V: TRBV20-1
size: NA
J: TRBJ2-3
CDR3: CSASPTSGRIDTQYF
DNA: TGCAGTGCTAGTCCCACAAGCGGGAGGATAGATACGCAGTATTTT

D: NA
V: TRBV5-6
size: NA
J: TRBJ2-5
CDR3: CASSEGVEETQYF
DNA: TGTGCCAGCTCGGAGGGGGTTGAAGAGACCCAGTACTTC

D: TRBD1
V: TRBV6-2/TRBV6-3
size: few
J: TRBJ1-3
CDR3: CASSPPRQGLGDTIYF
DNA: TGTGCCAGCAGCCCCCCTAGACAGGGATTAGGGGACACCATATATTTT

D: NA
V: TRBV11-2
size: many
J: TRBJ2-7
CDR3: CASSLDFGAYEQYF
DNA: TGTGCCAGCAGCTTAGACTTTGGGGCCTACGAGCAGTACTTC

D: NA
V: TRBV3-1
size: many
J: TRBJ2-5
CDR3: CASSPIPDGETQYF
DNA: TGTGCCAGCAGCCCAATCCCAGATGGGGAGACCCAGTACTTC

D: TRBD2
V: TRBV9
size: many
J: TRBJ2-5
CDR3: CASSVGVSGSQETQYF
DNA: TGTGCCAGCAGCGTAGGAGTTAGCGGGTCCCAAGAGACCCAGTACTTC

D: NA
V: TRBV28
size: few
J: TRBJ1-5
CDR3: CASSLRGGGNQPQHF
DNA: TGTGCCAGCAGTTTACGGGGAGGAGGCAATCAGCCCCAGCATTTT

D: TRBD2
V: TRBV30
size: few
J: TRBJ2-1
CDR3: CAWSVWREFDEQFF
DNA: TGTGCCTGGAGTGTCTGGCGGGAGTTCGATGAGCAGTTCTTC

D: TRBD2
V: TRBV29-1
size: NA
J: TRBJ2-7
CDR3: CSGPSLAGGSYEQYF
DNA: TGCAGCGGCCCTAGCCTAGCGGGAGGCTCCTACGAGCAGTACTTC

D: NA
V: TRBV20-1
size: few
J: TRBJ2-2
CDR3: CSAPREHLSNTGELFF
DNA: TGCAGTGCTCCACGGGAACACCTTTCGAACACCGGGGAGCTGTTTTTT

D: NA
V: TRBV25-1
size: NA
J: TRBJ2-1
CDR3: CASSESTVGVNEQFF
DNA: TGTGCCAGCAGTGAATCCACGGTAGGGGTCAATGAGCAGTTCTTC

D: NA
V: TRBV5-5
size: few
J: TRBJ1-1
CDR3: CASSLDKKNTEAFF
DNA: TGTGCCAGCAGCTTGGATAAGAAGAACACTGAAGCTTTCTTT

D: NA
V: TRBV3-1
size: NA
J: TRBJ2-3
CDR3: CASSQVSPADTQYF
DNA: TGTGCCAGCAGCCAAGTCTCACCTGCAGATACGCAGTATTTT

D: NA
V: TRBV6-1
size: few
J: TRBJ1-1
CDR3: CASRVSPDSPMKAFF
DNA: TGTGCCAGCAGGGTCAGCCCGGACAGCCCCATGAAAGCTTTCTTT

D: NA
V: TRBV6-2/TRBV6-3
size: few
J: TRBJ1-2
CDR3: CASSYDRDFRLDYGYTF
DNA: TGTGCCAGCAGTTACGACCGGGATTTCAGGCTCGACTATGGCTACACCTTC

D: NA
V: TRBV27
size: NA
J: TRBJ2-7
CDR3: CASSPRPPYEQYF
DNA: TGTGCCAGCAGTCCGCGACCACCCTACGAGCAGTACTTC

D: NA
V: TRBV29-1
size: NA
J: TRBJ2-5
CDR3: CSVENGQETQYF
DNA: TGCAGCGTTGAAAACGGCCAAGAGACCCAGTACTTC